The 5 T cell receptor beta chains reported below all come from one sample, sequenced in a study of shared clonotypes between healthy human individuals (dated by TCRdb to about 2020). Preparation of the library involved the immunoSEQ multiplex PCR assay. In TCRdb, the immuneACCESS table is reduced to in-frame sequences with V and J assigned. These tables do not hold every clone; where another copy was compared, an unresolved V gene accounts for under half, and the others remain unexplained. The sample yields over a million clones; roughly 74% were counted once. The ten largest clones take up more than 0.45% of the sample. Material for sequencing was memory CD4+ T cells from PBMCs. The cell subset or site label, read with the paper, signifies: CD45RA-negative fraction. The receptors shown here come from a man aged 18-30 years in good health. Some clones in this sample may be carry-over from other donors' samples.

The V call is TRBV9, the J call TRBJ2-7, with D possibly TRBD1 on 5 matching bases. Germline CDR1 reads SGDLS; CDR2 reads YYNGEE. The V and J ends lost 0 bases and 6 bases respectively, with 19 bases between them. This CDR3 spans 16 amino acids. This chain's CDR3 is CASSVDSLAGFGEQYF. In nucleotides, the CDR3 is TGTGCCAGCAGCGTAGATAGTTTGGCAGGGTTCGGCGAGCAGTACTTC.

The chain has TRBV28 and TRBJ1-2; no clear D. Deletions cut 2 bases from V and 4 bases from J, with 5 bases between. Germline CDR1 and CDR2: MDHEN and SYDVKM. The CDR3 has 12 residues. The CDR3 region has the DNA TGTGCCAGCAGTTTACCGCTCTATGGCTACACCTTC. Translated: CASSLPLYGYTF.

The DNA of the CDR3 is TGTGCCAGCAGCGTAACTAGCGGGAGTTCAGAGACCCAGTACTTC. Translated, it gives CASSVTSGSSETQYF. V gene TRBV9 combines with J gene TRBJ2-5, with 11 nucleotides matching TRBD2. In germline, CDR1 is SGDLS, CDR2 YYNGEE. V gave up 1 base and J gave up 4 bases; unmatched junction bases: 3. The CDR3 extends over 15 amino acids.

A word on this clone: It may be a read error: a sequence one base away is much more abundant. The chain links TRBV7-3 to TRBJ1-5, with D tentatively TRBD1 (5 bases). The germline V gene has CDR1 SGHTA and CDR2 FQGTGA. This CDR3 is built from 14 residues. The ends were cut back, 2 bases at V and 2 bases at J, with 7 bases in the middle. In nucleotides, the CDR3 is TGTGCCAGCAGCTTAGGGGGGGGCAATCAGCCCCAGCATTTT. This encodes CASSLGGGNQPQHF.

The V and J genes are TRBV9 and TRBJ2-6; 7 nucleotides match TRBD1. The ends lost 2 bases at V and 0 bases at J; junction bases unmatched: 8. The CDR3 length is 18 residues. In germline, CDR1 is SGDLS, CDR2 YYNGEE. CDR3 sequence reads: CASSVAGGVGSGANVLTF. Written as DNA, the CDR3 is TGTGCCAGCAGCGTCGCAGGGGGTGTGGGCTCTGGGGCCAACGTCCTGACTTTC. Full variable domain (remainder filled in from reference TRBV9 and TRBJ2-6): DSGVTQTPKHLITATGQRVTLRCSPRSGDLSVYWYQQSLDQGLQFLIQYYNGEERAKGNILERFSAQQFPDLHSELNLSSLELGDSALYFCASSVAGGVGSGANVLTFGAGSRLTVL.